This record covers a single T cell receptor (beta chain). The antigen is undetermined. This sample is drawn from a study of T cell responses to AZD1222 COVID-19 vaccine. General study results and limits: White British donors predominated, females outnumbered males, and clonal diversity was possibly underestimated. Only a handful of AZD1222 recipients, several in all, had baseline seropositivity.

The assay was immunoSEQ multiplex PCR, and TCRdb's table has in-frame clones only and misses some. The data show 90,000 to 150,000 clones, 86% seen once. Second doses that came at about 4 or about 12 weeks were put together. Germline loops: CDR1 KGHSH, CDR2 LQKENI. This CDR3 region has 14 residues. The junction had 2 bases not matched to a gene; V was cut back by 3 bases and J by 4 bases. This clonotype originated in an adult who received the AZD1222 COVID-19 vaccine. The chain combines TRBV18 with TRBJ2-2, with 7 bases lining up with TRBD2. Sequenced material: peripheral blood, taken 28 days after the second AZD1222 dose. The CDR3 nucleotides read TGTGCCAGCTCACCTTCGGGGGGCACCGGGGAGCTGTTTTTT. Encoded protein: CASSPSGGTGELFF.